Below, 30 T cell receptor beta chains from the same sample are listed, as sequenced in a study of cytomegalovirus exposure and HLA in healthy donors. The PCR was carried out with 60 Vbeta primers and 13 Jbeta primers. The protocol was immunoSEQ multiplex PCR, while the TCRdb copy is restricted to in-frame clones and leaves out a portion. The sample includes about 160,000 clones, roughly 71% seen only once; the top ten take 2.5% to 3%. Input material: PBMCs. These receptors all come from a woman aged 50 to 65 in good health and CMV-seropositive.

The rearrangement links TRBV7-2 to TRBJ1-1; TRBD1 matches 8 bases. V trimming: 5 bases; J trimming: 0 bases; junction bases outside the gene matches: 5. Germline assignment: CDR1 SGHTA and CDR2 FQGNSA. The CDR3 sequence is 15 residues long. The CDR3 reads CASSTQGGMNTEAFF. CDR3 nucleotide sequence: TGTGCCAGCAGCACACAGGGGGGCATGAACACTGAAGCTTTCTTT. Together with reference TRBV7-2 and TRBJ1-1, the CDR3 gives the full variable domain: GAGVSQSPSNKVTEKGKDVELRCDPISGHTALYWYRQSLGQGLEFLIYFQGNSAPDKSGLPSDRFSAERTGGSVSTLTIQRTQQEDSAVYLCASSTQGGMNTEAFFGQGTRLTVV.

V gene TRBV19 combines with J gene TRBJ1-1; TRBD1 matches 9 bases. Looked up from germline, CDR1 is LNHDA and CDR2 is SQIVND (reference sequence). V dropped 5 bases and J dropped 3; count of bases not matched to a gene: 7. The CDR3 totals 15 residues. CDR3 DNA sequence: TGTGCCAGTAGTTTAGGGACAGGGATTTACACTGAAGCTTTCTTT. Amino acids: CASSLGTGIYTEAFF.

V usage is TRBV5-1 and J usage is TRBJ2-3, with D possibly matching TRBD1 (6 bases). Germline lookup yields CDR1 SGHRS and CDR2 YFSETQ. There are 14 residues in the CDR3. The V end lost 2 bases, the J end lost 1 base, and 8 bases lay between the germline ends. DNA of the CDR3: TGCGCCAGCAGCTTAGGGACACGCACAGATACGCAGTATTTT. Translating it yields CASSLGTRTDTQYF.

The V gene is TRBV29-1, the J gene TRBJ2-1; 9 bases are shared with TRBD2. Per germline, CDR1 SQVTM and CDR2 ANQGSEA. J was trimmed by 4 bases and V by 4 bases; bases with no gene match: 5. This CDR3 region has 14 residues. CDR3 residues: CSVAVAGVYNEQFF. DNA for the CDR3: TGCAGCGTTGCCGTAGCGGGGGTTTACAATGAGCAGTTCTTC.

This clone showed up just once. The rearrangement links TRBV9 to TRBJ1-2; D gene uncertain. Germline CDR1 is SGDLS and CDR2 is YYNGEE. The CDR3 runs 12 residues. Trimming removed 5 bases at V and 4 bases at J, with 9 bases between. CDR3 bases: TGTGCCAGCAGGTCGGGGTTCTATGGCTACACCTTC. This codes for CASRSGFYGYTF.

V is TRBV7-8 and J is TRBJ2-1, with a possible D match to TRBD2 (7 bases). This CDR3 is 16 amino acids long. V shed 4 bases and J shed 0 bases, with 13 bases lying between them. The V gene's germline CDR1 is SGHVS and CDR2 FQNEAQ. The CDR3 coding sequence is TGTGCCAGCAGCTCAAGGGGGGGAATCTCCTACAATGAGCAGTTCTTC. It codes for CASSSRGGISYNEQFF.

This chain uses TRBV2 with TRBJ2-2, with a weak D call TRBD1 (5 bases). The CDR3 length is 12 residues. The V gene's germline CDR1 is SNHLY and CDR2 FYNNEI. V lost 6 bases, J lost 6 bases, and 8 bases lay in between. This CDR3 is CASRVRAGELFF. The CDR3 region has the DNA TGTGCCAGCAGAGTCAGGGCCGGGGAGCTGTTTTTT.

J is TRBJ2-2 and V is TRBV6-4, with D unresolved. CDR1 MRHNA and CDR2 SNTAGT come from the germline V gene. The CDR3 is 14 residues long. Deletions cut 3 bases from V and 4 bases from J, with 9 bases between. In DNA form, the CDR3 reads TGTGCCAGCAGTGAGCAGTCGTCCACCGGGGAGCTGTTTTTT. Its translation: CASSEQSSTGELFF.

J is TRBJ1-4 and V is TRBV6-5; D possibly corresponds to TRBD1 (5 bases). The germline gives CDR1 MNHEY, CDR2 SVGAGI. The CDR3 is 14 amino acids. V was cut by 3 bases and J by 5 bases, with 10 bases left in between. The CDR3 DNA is TGTGCCAGCAGTTATGTATCAGGGAATGAAAAACTGTTTTTT. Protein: CASSYVSGNEKLFF.

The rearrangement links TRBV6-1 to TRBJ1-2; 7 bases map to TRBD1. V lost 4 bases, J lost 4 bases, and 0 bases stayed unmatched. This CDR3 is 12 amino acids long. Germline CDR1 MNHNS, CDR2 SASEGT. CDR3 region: CASSGDSYGYTF. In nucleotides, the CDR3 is TGTGCCAGCAGTGGGGACAGCTATGGCTACACCTTC.

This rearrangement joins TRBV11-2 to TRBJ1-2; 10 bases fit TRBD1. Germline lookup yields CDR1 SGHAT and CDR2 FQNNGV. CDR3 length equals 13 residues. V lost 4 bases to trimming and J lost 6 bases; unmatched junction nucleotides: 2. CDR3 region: CASSWDRGHGYTF. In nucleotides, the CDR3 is TGTGCCAGCAGCTGGGACAGGGGTCATGGCTACACCTTC. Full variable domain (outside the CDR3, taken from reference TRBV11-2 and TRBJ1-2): EAGVAQSPRYKIIEKRQSVAFWCNPISGHATLYWYQQILGQGPKLLIQFQNNGVVDDSQLPKDRFSAERLKGVDSTLKIQPAKLEDSAVYLCASSWDRGHGYTFGSGTRLTVV.

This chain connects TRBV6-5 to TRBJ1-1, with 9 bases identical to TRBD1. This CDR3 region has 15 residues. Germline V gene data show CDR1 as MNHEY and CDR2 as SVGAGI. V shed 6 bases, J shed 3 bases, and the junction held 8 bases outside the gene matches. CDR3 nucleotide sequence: TGTGCCAGCAGCAAGGGACAGGGTGGGGACACTGAAGCTTTCTTT. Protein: CASSKGQGGDTEAFF.

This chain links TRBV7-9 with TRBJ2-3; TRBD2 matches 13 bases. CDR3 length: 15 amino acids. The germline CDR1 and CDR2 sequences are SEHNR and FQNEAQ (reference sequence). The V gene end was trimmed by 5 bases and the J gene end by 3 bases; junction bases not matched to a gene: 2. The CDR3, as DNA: TGTGCCAGCAGCATACTAGCGGGGGGGACAGATACGCAGTATTTT. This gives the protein CASSILAGGTDTQYF.

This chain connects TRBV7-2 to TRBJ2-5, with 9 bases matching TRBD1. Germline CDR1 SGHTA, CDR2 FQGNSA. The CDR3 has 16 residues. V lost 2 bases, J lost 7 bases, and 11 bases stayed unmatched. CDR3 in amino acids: CASSLQTGGGSGTQYF. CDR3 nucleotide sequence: TGTGCCAGCAGCTTACAGACAGGGGGGGGATCGGGGACCCAGTACTTC.

The CDR3 spells CAWSVPRQPQHF. CDR3 DNA sequence: TGTGCCTGGAGTGTACCCCGGCAGCCCCAGCATTTT. This rearrangement joins TRBV30 to TRBJ1-5; no firm D call. CDR3 length: 12 amino acids. The germline V and J ends were trimmed by 0 bases and 7 bases, with 7 bases remaining between them. Per germline, CDR1 GTSNPN and CDR2 SVGIG (reference sequence).

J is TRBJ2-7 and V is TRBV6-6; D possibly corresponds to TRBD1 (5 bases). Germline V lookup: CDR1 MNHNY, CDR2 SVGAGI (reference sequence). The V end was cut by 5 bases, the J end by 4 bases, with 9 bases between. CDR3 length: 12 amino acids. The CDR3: CASSPDTYEQYF. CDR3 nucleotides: TGTGCCAGCAGTCCGGACACTTACGAGCAGTACTTC.

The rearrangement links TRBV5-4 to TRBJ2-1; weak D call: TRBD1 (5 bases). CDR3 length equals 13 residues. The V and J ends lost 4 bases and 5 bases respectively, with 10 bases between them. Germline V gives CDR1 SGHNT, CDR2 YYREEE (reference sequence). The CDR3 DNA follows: TGTGCCAGCAGCCTTTGGACAAACAATGAGCAGTTCTTC. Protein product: CASSLWTNNEQFF.

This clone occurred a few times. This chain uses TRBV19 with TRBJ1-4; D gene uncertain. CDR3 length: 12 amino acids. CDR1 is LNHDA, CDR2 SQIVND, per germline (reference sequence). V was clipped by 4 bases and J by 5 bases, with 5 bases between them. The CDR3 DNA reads TGTGCCAGTAGTAGAGGAAATGAAAAACTGTTTTTT. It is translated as CASSRGNEKLFF.

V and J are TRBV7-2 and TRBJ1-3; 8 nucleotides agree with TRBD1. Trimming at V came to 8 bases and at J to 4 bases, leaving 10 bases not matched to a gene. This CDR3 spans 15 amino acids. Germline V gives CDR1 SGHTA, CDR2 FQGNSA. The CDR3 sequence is CASGQGSRTGNTIYF. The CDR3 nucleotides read TGTGCCAGCGGACAGGGCTCTAGGACGGGAAACACCATATATTTT.

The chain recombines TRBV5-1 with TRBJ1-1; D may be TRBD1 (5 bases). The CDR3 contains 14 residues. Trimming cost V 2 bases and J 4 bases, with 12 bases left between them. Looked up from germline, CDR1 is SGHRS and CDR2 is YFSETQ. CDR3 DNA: TGCGCCAGCAGCTTAAAGGGGCCGGGCACTGAAGCTTTCTTT. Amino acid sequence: CASSLKGPGTEAFF.

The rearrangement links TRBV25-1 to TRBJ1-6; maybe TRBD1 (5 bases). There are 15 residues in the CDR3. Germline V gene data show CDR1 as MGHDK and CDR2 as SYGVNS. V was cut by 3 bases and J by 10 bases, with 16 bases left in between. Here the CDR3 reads CASSDASRGVSPLHF. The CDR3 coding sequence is TGTGCCAGCAGTGACGCCTCGCGGGGGGTCTCACCCCTCCACTTT.

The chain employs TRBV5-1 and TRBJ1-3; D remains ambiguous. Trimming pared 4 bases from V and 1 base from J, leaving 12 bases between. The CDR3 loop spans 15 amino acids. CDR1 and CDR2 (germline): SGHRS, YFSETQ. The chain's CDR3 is CASSLNVQSGNTIYF. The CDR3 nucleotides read TGCGCCAGCAGCCTAAACGTACAGTCTGGAAACACCATATATTTT.

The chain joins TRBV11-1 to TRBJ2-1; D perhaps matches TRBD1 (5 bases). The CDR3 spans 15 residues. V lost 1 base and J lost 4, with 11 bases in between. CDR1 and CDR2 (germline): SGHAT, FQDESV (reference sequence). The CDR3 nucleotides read TGTGCCAGCAGCTTAGAGTCAGGGCAATACAATGAGCAGTTCTTC. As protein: CASSLESGQYNEQFF.

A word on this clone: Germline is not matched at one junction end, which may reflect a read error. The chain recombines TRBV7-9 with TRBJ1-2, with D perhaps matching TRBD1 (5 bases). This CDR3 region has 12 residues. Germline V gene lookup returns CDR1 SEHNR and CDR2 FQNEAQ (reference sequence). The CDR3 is CSSSDQGKGYTF. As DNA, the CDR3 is TGTTCCAGCAGCGATCAGGGAAAGGGCTACACCTTC. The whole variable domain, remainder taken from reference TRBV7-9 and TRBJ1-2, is DTGVSQNPRHKITKRGQNVTFRCDPISEHNRLYWYRQTLGQGPEFLTYFQNEAQLEKSRLLSDRFSAERPKGSFSTLEIQRTEQGDSAMYLCSSSDQGKGYTFGSGTRLTVV.

CDR3 bases: TGTGCCACCAGCAGAGGCAGGAACACTGAAGCTTTCTTT. It encodes CATSRGRNTEAFF. This chain joins TRBV15 and TRBJ1-1; no clear D. The CDR3 length is 13 residues. Trimming took off 1 base at V and 1 base at J, with 4 bases between the two ends. Germline V lookup: CDR1 LNHNV, CDR2 YYDKDF (reference sequence).

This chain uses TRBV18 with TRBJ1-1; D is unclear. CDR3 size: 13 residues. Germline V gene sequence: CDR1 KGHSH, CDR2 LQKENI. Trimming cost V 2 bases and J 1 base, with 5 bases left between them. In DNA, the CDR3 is TGTGCCAGCTCACCATTAGAGAACACTGAAGCTTTCTTT. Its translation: CASSPLENTEAFF.

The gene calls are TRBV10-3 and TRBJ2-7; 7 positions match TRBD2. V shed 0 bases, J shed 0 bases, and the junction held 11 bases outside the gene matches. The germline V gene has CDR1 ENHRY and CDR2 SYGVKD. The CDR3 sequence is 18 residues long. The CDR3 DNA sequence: TGTGCCATCAGTGAGTCGAGGATCCCGGCTAGCGGCTCCTACGAGCAGTACTTC. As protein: CAISESRIPASGSYEQYF.

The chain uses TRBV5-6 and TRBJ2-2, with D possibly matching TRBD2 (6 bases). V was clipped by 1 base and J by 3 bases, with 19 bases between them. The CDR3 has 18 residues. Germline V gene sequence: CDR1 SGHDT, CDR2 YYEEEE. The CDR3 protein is CASSLHLALTGYTGELFF. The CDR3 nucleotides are TGTGCCAGCAGCTTGCATCTAGCGTTGACCGGGTACACCGGGGAGCTGTTTTTT.

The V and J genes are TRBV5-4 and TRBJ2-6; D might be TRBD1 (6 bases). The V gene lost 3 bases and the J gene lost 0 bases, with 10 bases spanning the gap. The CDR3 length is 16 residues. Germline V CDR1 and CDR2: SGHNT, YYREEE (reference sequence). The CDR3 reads CASSSGQFSGANVLTF. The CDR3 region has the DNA TGTGCCAGCAGCTCTGGACAGTTCTCTGGGGCCAACGTCCTGACTTTC.

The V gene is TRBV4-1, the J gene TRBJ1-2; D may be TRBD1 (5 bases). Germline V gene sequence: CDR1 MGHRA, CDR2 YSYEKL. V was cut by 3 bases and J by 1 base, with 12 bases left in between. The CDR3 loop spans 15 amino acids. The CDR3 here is CASSHPGGVNYGYTF. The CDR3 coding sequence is TGCGCCAGCAGCCACCCGGGGGGGGTTAACTATGGCTACACCTTC.